The table lists the clone carrying this T cell receptor beta chain with a few counts. Antigen: not known. The use of a sample-barcoded 5' primer and a J-beta primer mix characterized a second PCR of about 6 to 11 cycles. TCRdb processed the 5' RACE reads anew with MiXCR; each CDR3 protein has one entry. This sample carries around 1.5 million distinct CDR3 sequences, 40% to 50% of them seen once, and the ten largest clones take 7% to 9%. These data are taken from a study of blood T cells in healthy people across ages. The study, taken as a whole, reports: Significant beta diversity loss was already apparent by age roughly 43, declining roughly linearly.

Around 10 milliliters was the volume of peripheral blood drawn from each donor. V gave up 5 bases and J gave up 1 base; unmatched junction bases: 3. Germline V gene lookup returns CDR1 MNHNS and CDR2 SASEGT. The length of the CDR3 is 15 residues. The sequencing input was blood. This receptor was identified in a woman between 18 and 29 years old in good health. This chain links TRBV6-1 with TRBJ2-3; TRBD2 agrees at 10 bases. The CDR3 bases are TGTGCCAGCAGTCGACTAGCGGGCCGCACAGATACGCAGTATTTT. Translating it yields CASSRLAGRTDTQYF.